This T cell receptor beta chain was retrieved from a study of Graves' ophthalmopathy and Graves' hyperthyroidism. Germline values: CDR1 LGHNT, CDR2 FRNRAP. Deletions cut 5 bases from V and 0 bases from J, with 10 bases between. The CDR3 is 14 residues long. The sample holds many counts of this clonotype. The authors amplified TCR beta CDR3 regions from RNA transcripts. HTBI-primed RT-PCR formed the first round, and a multiplex PCR formed the second. A single record per CDR3 protein comes from TCRdb applying MiXCR to the multiplex PCR reads. The table shows 300,000 to 400,000 distinct CDR3 sequences, with 15% to 20% occurring only once.

The sequenced material came from peripheral blood. This sequence was found in an adult man with Graves' ophthalmopathy. The chain links TRBV12-5 to TRBJ1-1; D not certain. The chain's CDR3 is CASGPGTMNTEAFF. The CDR3 DNA reads TGTGCTAGTGGTCCAGGTACCATGAACACTGAAGCTTTCTTT. Full variable domain (remainder filled in from reference TRBV12-5 and TRBJ1-1): DARVTQTPRHKVTEMGQEVTMRCQPILGHNTVFWYRQTMMQGLELLAYFRNRAPLDDSGMPKDRFSAEMPDATLATLKIQPSEPRDSAVYFCASGPGTMNTEAFFGQGTRLTVV.